One T cell receptor (beta chain) is described in this entry. Its binding antigen is unknown. Qualities for individual bases were not recorded, and no much larger clone is one base off. The data were taken from a study of cytomegalovirus exposure and HLA in healthy donors (dated by TCRdb to 2016 to 2017). Regarding the complete study: In an earlier analysis of 450 to 750 of the donors, roughly 300 Gb of sequence data and approximately 120 million unique TCR beta sequences from 150 million to 200 million T cells were reported. Rather than using new phenotypic data, the later analysis identified candidate immune exposures from TCR beta sequences and from how often those sequences occurred across donors. A later analysis re-examined previously published TCR beta repertoires from hundreds of donors and added high-resolution HLA genotyping to investigate patterns of TCR occurrence. A separate validation cohort of 100 to 150 different subjects was used in addition to the roughly 640-subject first cohort. Because of strong linkage in the cohort, roughly five DR-DQ haplotypes were treated as single units for association and clustering. A later genetic analysis took genome-wide SNP genotypes for about three fifths of the roughly 700 donors and used that subset as a discovery cohort. To decide whether each TCR beta V gene segment behaved as functional or pseudogenic, an earlier analysis of some 580 of the donors relied on high-throughput TCR beta sequencing. Among the roughly 430 genotyped donors, roughly 80% belonged to the genetic ancestry cluster associated with self-reported Caucasian donors. Every repertoire in the discovery cohort had been generated on one and the same sequencing platform. The study aimed to test whether signatures of past pathogen exposure could be identified by cataloging public T cell receptors. Donor age, sex, ethnicity and CMV serostatus were collected together with the repertoire data. High-throughput TCR immunosequencing, statistical association of individual TCRs with disease status, and machine learning were combined to predict cytomegalovirus infection status. About 300 gigabases of sequencing data and approximately 84 million unique TCR sequences were included in an early release covering about 620 HLA-typed donors. The number of donors typed differed by locus, with about 629-630 for A, B, C, DRB1 and DQB1, roughly 520 for DQA1, 600 to 610 for DPA1, and around 430 for DPB1. On average, roughly 200,000 unique TCR beta nucleotide sequences were sequenced per donor among 300 to 500 genotyped donors of the cohort, with 15% to 20% of those sequences being non-productive. The study used immunosequencing to profile the T cell repertoires of several hundred subjects and linked those repertoires to cytomegalovirus serostatus. Both class I and class II loci were covered by HLA typing, at four-digit resolution. Overall study results and their limits: In a later analysis, the rate of TCR association differed among HLA loci, with DRB1 alleles having the most associated TCRs and HLA-C alleles having the fewest. A further reported finding was that TCR beta sequences accurately predicted the HLA-A and HLA-B alleles for most subjects in the first cohort. The presence/absence analyses assumed that sequencing depth was roughly uniform across donors, and that assumption may not be true. In a later genetic analysis, fewer N-insertions in productive TCRs were reported among donors in an Asian-associated ancestry cluster than the 666-donor mean. In vitro tests confirmed that a few of the cytomegalovirus-associated TCR beta chains recognize cytomegalovirus antigens. Over 15 rarely observed V segments, including chromosome 9 orphons, were excluded from the earlier analysis of several hundred of the donors because counts were too low. The study listed 164 TCR beta chains as associated with cytomegalovirus. In a later analysis, several top co-occurrence clusters were reported to appear linked to parvovirus B19, influenza, CMV and Epstein-Barr virus. Broadly in line with IMGT annotations, most TCR beta V segments showed up in productive rearrangements about 90% or about 30% of the time in an earlier analysis of around 550 of the donors. Correlated functional status among segregating V segments might be attributable to linkage disequilibrium, but an unknown experimental factor could not be ruled out. Some IMGT-functional V segments, including TRBV6-2 and TRBV6-3, could not be distinguished by the 87-base-pair reads and were therefore excluded. While some public TCRs were present in many individuals, most TCR sequences turned up only very rarely across donors. A cluster of highly shared sequence variants was judged likely to represent a technical artifact of the sequencing pipeline. In a later analysis, most CMV-associated TCR beta chains were found to appear HLA-restricted, with HLA associations seemingly driven largely by CMV exposure. A later analysis found that HLA-associated TCR beta chains were more clonally expanded and had lower generation probabilities than equally common non-associated chains. Cytomegalovirus status was reported to be diagnosed by the classifier with high specificity and sensitivity in both the original and validation cohorts. A later analysis associated 15,000 or so TCR beta sequences with specific HLA alleles at a false discovery rate of 0.05. The only immune exposure information available for the cohort was CMV serostatus. In this cohort, only TCR beta chains were sequenced, and detectable features were limited by the absence of alpha or paired-chain data. An association between a missense DCLRE1C variant and V-gene and J-gene trimming of TCR beta chains was found in a later genetic analysis and replicated in an independent cohort. When HLA alleles, especially DR and DQ, strongly co-occurred, attributing TCR associations to individual alleles was difficult. It was suggested by the authors that the approach could potentially be generalized to other disease states and immunological phenotypes. Because HLA typing was missing for some donors at each locus, association tests included only the typed subset.

The cohort consisted of 666 healthy bone marrow donors. At the time of sampling, all cohort members were nominally healthy, though unrecorded immune exposures were likely present. Of the 700 or so cohort members, roughly 300 had positive CMV serostatus and 350 to 450 had negative CMV serostatus, and CMV serostatus was not recorded for the donor. Each donor provided a peripheral blood sample, and peripheral blood mononuclear cells were used for TCR beta sequencing. Genomic DNA was extracted from the blood cell samples with the Qiagen DNeasy Blood Extraction Kit. The library was built by means of the immunoSEQ multiplex PCR assay. For the multiplex PCR, a mixture combining 60 forward primers for TCR Vbeta segments and 13 reverse primers for TCR Jbeta segments was used. The CDR3 region of rearranged TCR beta genes was amplified from genomic DNA with a multiplex PCR assay. The Illumina HiSeq System was used to sequence the amplified TCR beta libraries as 87-base-pair reads. The paper's processing steps were these. A later analysis tallied approximately 87 million unique TCR beta chains across the approximately 670 repertoires, and about 10 million of those chains were shared by two or more donors. Raw reads were error-corrected and collapsed into unique sequences with a nearest-neighbor algorithm that merged closely related sequences to remove PCR and sequencing errors. Alignment of CDR3 sequences to IMGT reference sequences was used to assign V, D and J gene segments. For a sequence to be retained, a match of at least six nucleotides to both a V gene segment and a J gene segment was required. A rearrangement was called productive if the CDR3 had no stop codons and remained in frame with V and J, and every other rearrangement was called non-productive. Following IMGT convention, CDR3 was defined as the stretch from the second conserved V-encoded cysteine up to the conserved J-encoded phenylalanine. The earlier analysis of fewer than 750 of the donors excluded sequences that lacked an unambiguous match to a single V gene segment. An earlier analysis of 587 of the donors called V segments functional above 56.7% productive rearrangements and segregating when the between-donor standard deviation exceeded 5%. A statistical classification framework was built to diagnose cytomegalovirus status from the catalog of TCR beta chain sequences. V and J gene assignment, in a later analysis, came from comparing TCR nucleotide sequences with IMGT/GENE-DB human TR gene sequences. Using the TCRdist pipeline, a later analysis assigned CDR3 sequences along with most-parsimonious VDJ recombination scenarios. In a later analysis, each TCR beta chain was defined by its CDR3 amino acid sequence together with its V-gene family, and reads without a unique V-gene family were excluded. As a way to deal with suspected cross-contamination and a sequencing artifact, a later analysis dropped more than 500 nucleotide sequences that were highly shared and had low generation probability. For each public chain, a later analysis derived a clonal expansion index from normalized ranks of inferred template counts within each repertoire. In a later analysis, generation probabilities were computed with a VDJ recombination model fitted to out-of-frame rearrangements, and the resulting probabilities were checked against IGoR. Hypergeometric tests were used in a later analysis to score TCR-TCR, TCR-HLA and TCR-CMV co-occurrence, with a repertoire-size bias correction applied to the TCR pairs. False discovery rates were estimated in a later analysis by permuting HLA or CMV assignments 20 times. A later analysis grouped co-occurring TCRs with DBSCAN, adding TCRdist sequence similarity when clustering within HLA-allele-positive subsets. For co-occurrence clustering, repertoires with fewer than 30,000 or more than 120,000 public chains were excluded, along with 5 or 6 repertoires with anomalous nucleotide sharing. The source is immuneACCESS, and TCRdb retained only in-frame sequences with V and J called. Part of the clones is not carried over; for the studies checked, unresolved V genes explain less than half of this, and the remainder is unexplained. V and J calls and clone size follow that table, whereas D and trimming were derived from the DNA. This sample is represented by more than 100,000 clones; over 75% of them were singletons. The ten largest clones capture around 3.5% of the sample.

The CDR3 sequence holds 12 residues, the cysteine and phenylalanine included. The CDR3 DNA has 36 bases and is translated from base 1. At the junction V is shortened by 5 bases and J by 8 bases, with 10 bases in between. The CDR1 and CDR2 encoded by the germline V gene (reference sequence) are MNHEY and SMNVEV. Sequenced sample: PBMCs. The source of this sequence is a human donor in good health. The chain is made from TRBV27 and TRBJ1-5; TRBD1 could be the D gene, as 6 bases match. DNA sequence: TGTGCCAGCAGTGAACAGGGTAAGCCCCAGCATTTT. The resulting protein is CASSEQGKPQHF.